Below, 17 T cell receptor beta chains from the same sample are listed, as sequenced in a study of T cell responses to AZD1222 COVID-19 vaccine. The protocol was immunoSEQ multiplex PCR, while the TCRdb copy is restricted to in-frame clones and leaves out a portion. The table shows 93,000 or so clones, with around 92% occurring only once. This material consisted of peripheral blood, taken on day 0 of AZD1222 vaccination. Receptors were obtained from an adult in good health.

The rearrangement uses TRBV29-1 and TRBJ1-1; D not resolved. V shed 8 bases and J shed 5 bases, with 18 bases lying between them. CDR1 is SQVTM, CDR2 ANQGSEA, per germline. The CDR3 is 13 amino acids. The CDR3 is CSITDGPRTEAFF. The CDR3 nucleotides are TGCAGCATAACTGACGGGCCGCGGACTGAAGCTTTCTTT.

CDR3 region: CASSLVAGELFF. The DNA of the CDR3 is TGTGCCAGCAGTTTAGTGGCCGGGGAGCTGTTTTTT. The chain employs TRBV28 and TRBJ2-2; D remains unclear. This CDR3 spans 12 amino acids. Per germline, CDR1 MDHEN and CDR2 SYDVKM. Between the trimmed V and J ends, which lost 2 bases and 6 bases, there was a span of 4 bases. Together with reference TRBV28 and TRBJ2-2, the CDR3 gives the full variable domain: DVKVTQSSRYLVKRTGEKVFLECVQDMDHENMFWYRQDPGLGLRLIYFSYDVKMKEKGDIPEGYSVSREKKERFSLILESASTNQTSMYLCASSLVAGELFFGEGSRLTVL.

The J gene is TRBJ2-7, the V gene TRBV6-5; D is unresolved. Germline loops: CDR1 MNHEY, CDR2 SVGAGI. V dropped 0 bases and J dropped 6 bases, with 12 bases sitting between them. The CDR3 covers 14 residues. The CDR3 DNA follows: TGTGCCAGCAGTTACTCGGGGTCAGGCCGCGAGCAGTACTTC. This translates into CASSYSGSGREQYF.

The chain links TRBV19 to TRBJ2-1; 9 positions agree with TRBD2. CDR1 and CDR2 (germline): LNHDA, SQIVND (reference sequence). Trimming cost V 5 bases and J 7 bases; bases outside gene matches: 15. The CDR3 length is 17 residues. The CDR3 region is CASSSLSLAGEENEQFF. For the CDR3, the DNA is TGTGCCAGTAGTTCCCTTTCGTTAGCGGGGGAGGAGAATGAGCAGTTCTTC.

This clone has only one observation. Here the CDR3 DNA reads TGTGCCAGCAGACCGCGCCGAGAGAATGAGCAGTTCTTC. It codes for CASRPRRENEQFF. The chain has TRBV6-5 and TRBJ2-1; no definite D call. There are 13 residues in the CDR3. CDR1 and CDR2 from the germline V gene are MNHEY and SVGAGI. Trimming pared 6 bases from V and 7 bases from J, leaving 13 bases between.

This clone has only one observation. The chain employs TRBV3-1 (or the pseudogene TRBV3-2) and TRBJ2-7, with D tentatively TRBD1 (5 bases). The CDR3 is 15 residues long. Trimming took off 0 bases at V and 6 bases at J, with 15 bases between the two ends. Per germline, CDR1 LGHDT and CDR2 YNNKEL (reference sequence). The CDR3 sequence: CASSQERSRVGEQYF. In nucleotides, the CDR3 is TGTGCCAGCAGCCAAGAACGTTCCAGGGTGGGCGAGCAGTACTTC.

The DNA of the CDR3 is TGTGCCAGCAGCTTCGCTGCTAGCACAGATACGCAGTATTTT. Encoded protein: CASSFAASTDTQYF. This sequence joins TRBV7-9 and TRBJ2-3; no clear D. V was clipped by 3 bases and J by 0 bases, with 7 bases between them. The CDR3 is 14 amino acids. The germline V gene encodes CDR1 SEHNR and CDR2 FQNEAQ (reference sequence). Full variable domain (missing parts from reference TRBV7-9 and TRBJ2-3): DTGVSQNPRHKITKRGQNVTFRCDPISEHNRLYWYRQTLGQGPEFLTYFQNEAQLEKSRLLSDRFSAERPKGSFSTLEIQRTEQGDSAMYLCASSFAASTDTQYFGPGTRLTVL.

This sequence joins TRBV6-5 and TRBJ1-2, with D hard to call. In germline, CDR1 is MNHEY, CDR2 SVGAGI. CDR3 length: 15 amino acids. V lost 2 bases and J 0 bases, leaving 10 bases between the germline ends. The CDR3 DNA follows: TGTGCCAGCAGTTACCCCGGACGGACTAACTATGGCTACACCTTC. Translated, it gives CASSYPGRTNYGYTF.

The V and J genes are TRBV20-1 and TRBJ2-7, with D unclear. CDR1 is DFQATT, CDR2 SNEGSKA, per germline (reference sequence). This CDR3 is built from 11 residues. This chain's CDR3 is CSALTAYEQYF. As DNA, the CDR3 is TGCAGCGCTTTGACCGCCTACGAGCAGTACTTC.

The rearrangement uses TRBV6-2 or TRBV6-3 and TRBJ2-7; D is ambiguous. The germline V gene has CDR1 MNHEY and CDR2 SVGEGT. This CDR3 is 12 amino acids long. V was cut by 6 bases and J by 3 bases, with 9 bases left in between. CDR3 nucleotides: TGTGCCAGCAGCCGCGACAACTACGAGCAGTACTTC. It is translated as CASSRDNYEQYF.

This rearrangement joins TRBV2 to TRBJ2-3; 12 positions agree with TRBD2. CDR3 size: 17 residues. V shed 2 bases, J shed 0 bases, and the junction held 3 bases outside the gene matches. In germline, CDR1 is SNHLY, CDR2 FYNNEI. DNA for the CDR3: TGTGCCAGCAGTGAAACTAGCGGGGGGTTTAGCACAGATACGCAGTATTTT. The encoded protein is CASSETSGGFSTDTQYF.

The rearrangement links TRBV18 to TRBJ2-7; D is unclear. Trimming pared 3 bases from V and 7 bases from J, leaving 19 bases between. Germline V gives CDR1 KGHSH, CDR2 LQKENI. The CDR3 spans 15 residues. CDR3 sequence (DNA): TGTGCCAGCTCACCGGAGTTCAACGGTGCGTCTGAGCAGTACTTC. Its translation: CASSPEFNGASEQYF.

This clone has just a few counts. The gene calls are TRBV5-1 and TRBJ1-2; D gene unclear. The germline V gene has CDR1 SGHRS and CDR2 YFSETQ. V was trimmed by 0 bases and J by 5 bases, leaving 5 bases between them. This CDR3 is 12 amino acids long. CDR3 DNA: TGCGCCAGCAGCTTGGAGGGATATGGCTACACCTTC. This encodes CASSLEGYGYTF. Filled out from reference TRBV5-1 and TRBJ1-2, the complete variable domain reads KAGVTQTPRYLIKTRGQQVTLSCSPISGHRSVSWYQQTPGQGLQFLFEYFSETQRNKGNFPGRFSGRQFSNSRSEMNVSTLELGDSALYLCASSLEGYGYTFGSGTRLTVV.

V is TRBV9 and J is TRBJ2-7; perhaps TRBD1 as D (8 bases). Per the germline V gene, CDR1 is SGDLS and CDR2 is YYNGEE. The CDR3 loop spans 18 amino acids. V was trimmed by 0 bases and J by 4 bases, leaving 23 bases between them. For the CDR3, the DNA is TGTGCCAGCAGCGTAGGGCCTGTCTCACAGGGGGAGGGATACGAGCAGTACTTC. Protein product: CASSVGPVSQGEGYEQYF. Filled out from reference TRBV9 and TRBJ2-7, the complete variable domain reads DSGVTQTPKHLITATGQRVTLRCSPRSGDLSVYWYQQSLDQGLQFLIQYYNGEERAKGNILERFSAQQFPDLHSELNLSSLELGDSALYFCASSVGPVSQGEGYEQYFGPGTRLTVT.

This chain joins TRBV7-8 and TRBJ1-4; maybe TRBD1 (5 bases). This CDR3 is built from 15 residues. Germline loops: CDR1 SGHVS, CDR2 FQNEAQ. With 5 bases removed from V and 8 bases from J, the gap between germline ends came to 18 bases. The CDR3 spells CASSSSGIRDEKLFF. The CDR3 DNA reads as TGTGCCAGCAGCAGTTCCGGGATTAGGGACGAAAAACTGTTTTTT. The whole variable domain, remainder taken from reference TRBV7-8 and TRBJ1-4, is GAGVSQSPRYKVAKRGQDVALRCDPISGHVSLFWYQQALGQGPEFLTYFQNEAQLDKSGLPSDRFFAERPEGSVSTLKIQRTQQEDSAVYLCASSSSGIRDEKLFFGSGTQLSVL.

This chain uses TRBV19 with TRBJ1-6, with D hard to call. The CDR3 sequence is 13 residues long. Between the trimmed V and J ends, which lost 6 bases and 10 bases, there was a span of 13 bases. Germline CDR1 LNHDA, CDR2 SQIVND (reference sequence). CDR3 coding DNA: TGTGCCAGTAGAAAAGAGGGCAAATCACCCCTCCACTTT. This gives the protein CASRKEGKSPLHF.

This clone was observed once. The V gene is TRBV12-3 or TRBV12-4, the J gene TRBJ2-1; TRBD2 matches 11 bases. This CDR3 comprises 13 residues. With 9 bases clipped from V and 7 bases from J, the junction kept 5 bases outside the gene matches. The CDR3 sequence: CASGTSGLNEQFF. The CDR3 bases are TGTGCCAGTGGGACTAGCGGATTGAATGAGCAGTTCTTC.